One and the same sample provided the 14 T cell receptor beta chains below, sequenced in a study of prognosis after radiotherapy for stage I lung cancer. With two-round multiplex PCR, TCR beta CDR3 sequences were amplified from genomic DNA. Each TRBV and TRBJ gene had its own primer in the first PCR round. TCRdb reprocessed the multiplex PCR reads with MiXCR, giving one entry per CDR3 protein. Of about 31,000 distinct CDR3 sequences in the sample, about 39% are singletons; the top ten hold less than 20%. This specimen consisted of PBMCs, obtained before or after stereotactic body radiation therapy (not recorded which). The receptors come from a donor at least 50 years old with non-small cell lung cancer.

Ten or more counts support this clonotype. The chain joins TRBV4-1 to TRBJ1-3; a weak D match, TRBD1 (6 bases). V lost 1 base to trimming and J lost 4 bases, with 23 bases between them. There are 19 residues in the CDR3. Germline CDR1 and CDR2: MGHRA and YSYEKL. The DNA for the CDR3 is TGCGCCAGCAGCCAAGGAGTAGGACAGACCTTCTCAGGCGGAAACACCATATATTTT. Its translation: CASSQGVGQTFSGGNTIYF.

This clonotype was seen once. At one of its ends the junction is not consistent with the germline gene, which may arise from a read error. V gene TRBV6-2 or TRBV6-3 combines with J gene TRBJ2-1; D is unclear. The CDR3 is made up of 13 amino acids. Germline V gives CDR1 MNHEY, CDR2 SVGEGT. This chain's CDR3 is CASSYPDSTGSIF. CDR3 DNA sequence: TGTGCCAGCAGTTACCCCGACTCCACTGGTAGTATCTTC.

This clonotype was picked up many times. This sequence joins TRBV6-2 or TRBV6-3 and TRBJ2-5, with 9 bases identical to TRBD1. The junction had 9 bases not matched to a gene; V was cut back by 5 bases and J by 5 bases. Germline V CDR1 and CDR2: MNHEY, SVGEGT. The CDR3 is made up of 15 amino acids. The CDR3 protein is CASSDPHRGLETQYF. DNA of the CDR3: TGTGCCAGCAGTGACCCTCACAGGGGGCTCGAGACCCAGTACTTC.

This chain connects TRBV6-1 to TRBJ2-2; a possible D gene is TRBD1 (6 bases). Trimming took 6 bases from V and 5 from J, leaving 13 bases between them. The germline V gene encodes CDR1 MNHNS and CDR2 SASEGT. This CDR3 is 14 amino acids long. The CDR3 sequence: CASRDSHLTGELFF. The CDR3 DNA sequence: TGTGCCAGCAGGGACAGCCATTTAACCGGGGAGCTGTTTTTT.

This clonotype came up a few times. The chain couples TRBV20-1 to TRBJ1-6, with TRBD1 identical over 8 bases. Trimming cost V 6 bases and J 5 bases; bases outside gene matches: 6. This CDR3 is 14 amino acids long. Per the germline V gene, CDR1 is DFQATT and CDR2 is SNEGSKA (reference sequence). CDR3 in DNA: TGCAGTGCCGGCGACAGGGGCAATAATTCACCCCTCCACTTT. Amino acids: CSAGDRGNNSPLHF.

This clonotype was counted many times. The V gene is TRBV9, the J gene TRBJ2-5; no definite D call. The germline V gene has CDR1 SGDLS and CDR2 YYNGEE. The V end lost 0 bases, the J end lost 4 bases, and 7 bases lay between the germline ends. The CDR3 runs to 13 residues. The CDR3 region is CASSVAGRETQYF. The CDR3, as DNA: TGTGCCAGCAGCGTAGCCGGGCGAGAGACCCAGTACTTC.

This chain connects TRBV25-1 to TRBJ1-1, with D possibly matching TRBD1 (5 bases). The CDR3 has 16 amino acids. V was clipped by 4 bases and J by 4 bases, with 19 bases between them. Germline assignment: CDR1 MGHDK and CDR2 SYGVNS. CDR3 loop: CASSAPPALRGTEAFF. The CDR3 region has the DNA TGTGCCAGCAGTGCCCCTCCGGCATTAAGGGGCACTGAAGCTTTCTTT.

CDR3 coding DNA: TGTGCCAGCAGTCCTCCCCTTAGCGGGAGCGGCAATGAGCAGTTCTTC. Encoded protein: CASSPPLSGSGNEQFF. The chain uses TRBV12-3 or TRBV12-4 and TRBJ2-1, with 9 bases fitting TRBD2. V was pared by 5 bases and J by 6 bases, with 11 bases of the junction left unmatched. This CDR3 region has 16 residues.

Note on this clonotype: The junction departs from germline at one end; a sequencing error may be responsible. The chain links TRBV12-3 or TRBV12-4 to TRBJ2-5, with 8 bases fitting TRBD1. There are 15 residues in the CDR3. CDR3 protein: CAGSLRTGLSETQYF. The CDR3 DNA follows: TGTGCCGGCAGTCTTAGGACAGGGTTATCAGAGACCCAGTACTTC.

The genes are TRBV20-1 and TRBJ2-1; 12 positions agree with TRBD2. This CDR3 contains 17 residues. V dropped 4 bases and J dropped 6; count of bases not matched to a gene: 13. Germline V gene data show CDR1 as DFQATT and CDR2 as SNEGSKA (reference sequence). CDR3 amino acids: CSAIAVLAGGGFNEQFF. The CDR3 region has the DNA TGCAGTGCTATAGCCGTACTAGCGGGAGGCGGTTTCAATGAGCAGTTCTTC.

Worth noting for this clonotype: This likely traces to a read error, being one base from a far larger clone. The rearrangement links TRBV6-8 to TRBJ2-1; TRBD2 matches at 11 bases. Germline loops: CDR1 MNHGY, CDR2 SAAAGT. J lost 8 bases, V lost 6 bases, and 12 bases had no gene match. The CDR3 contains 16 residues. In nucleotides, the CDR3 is TGTGCCAGCAGCGCCCGGACTAGCGGGTCCGTGGATGAGCAGTTCTTC. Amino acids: CASSARTSGSVDEQFF.

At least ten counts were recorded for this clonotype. CDR3 in DNA: TGTGCCAGCAGATCGCCCCGCCGGGGAAGCTCCTACAATGAGCAGTTCTTC. Amino acids: CASRSPRRGSSYNEQFF. The rearrangement joins TRBV7-9 to TRBJ2-1; tentative D call: TRBD2 (5 bases). V was pared by 6 bases and J by 0 bases, with 18 bases between. Germline assignment: CDR1 SEHNR and CDR2 FQNEAQ (reference sequence). This CDR3 has 17 residues.

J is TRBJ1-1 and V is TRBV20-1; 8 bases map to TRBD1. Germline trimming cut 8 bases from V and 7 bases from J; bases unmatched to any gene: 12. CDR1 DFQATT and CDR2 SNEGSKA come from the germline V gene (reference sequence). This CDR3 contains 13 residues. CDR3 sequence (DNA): TGCAGTTCAGAGGGACAGGTGACGGGTGAAGCTTTCTTT. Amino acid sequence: CSSEGQVTGEAFF.

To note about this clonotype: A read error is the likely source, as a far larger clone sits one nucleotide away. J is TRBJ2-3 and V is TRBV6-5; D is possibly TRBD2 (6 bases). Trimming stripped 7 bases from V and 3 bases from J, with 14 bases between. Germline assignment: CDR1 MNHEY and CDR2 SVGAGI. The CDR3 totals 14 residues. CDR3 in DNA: TGTGCCAGCACCTTATCGGGGGAAACAGATACGCAGTATTTT. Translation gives CASTLSGETDTQYF.